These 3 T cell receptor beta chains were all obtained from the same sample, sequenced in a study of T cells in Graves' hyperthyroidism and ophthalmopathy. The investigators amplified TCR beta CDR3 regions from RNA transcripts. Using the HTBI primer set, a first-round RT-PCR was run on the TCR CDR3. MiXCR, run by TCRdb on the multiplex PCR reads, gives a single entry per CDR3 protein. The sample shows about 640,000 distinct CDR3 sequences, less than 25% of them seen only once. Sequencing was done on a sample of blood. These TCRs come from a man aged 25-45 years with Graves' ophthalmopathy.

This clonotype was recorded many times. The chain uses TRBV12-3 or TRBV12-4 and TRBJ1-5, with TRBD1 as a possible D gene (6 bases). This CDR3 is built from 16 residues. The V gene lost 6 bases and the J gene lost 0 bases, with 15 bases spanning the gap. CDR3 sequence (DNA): TGTGCCAGCAGCCCAGGGGTTGGCGATAGCAATCAGCCCCAGCATTTT. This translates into CASSPGVGDSNQPQHF.

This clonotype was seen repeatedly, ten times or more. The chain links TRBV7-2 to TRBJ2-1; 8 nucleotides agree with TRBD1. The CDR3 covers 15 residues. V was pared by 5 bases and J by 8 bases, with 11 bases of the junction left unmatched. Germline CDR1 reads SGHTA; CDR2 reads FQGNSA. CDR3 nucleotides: TGTGCCAGCAGCCTAGAGGGCCAGGGGGCGGATGAGCAGTTCTTC. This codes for CASSLEGQGADEQFF.

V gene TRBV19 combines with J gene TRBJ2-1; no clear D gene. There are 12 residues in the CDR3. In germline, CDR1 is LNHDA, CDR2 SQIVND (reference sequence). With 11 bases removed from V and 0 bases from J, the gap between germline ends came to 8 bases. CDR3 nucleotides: TGTGCCTTGAGGAACTCCTACAATGAGCAGTTCTTC. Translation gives CALRNSYNEQFF.